This TCR beta chain derives from a study of glioma-infiltrating T cells. Study-level findings and limits: Only very few CDR3 sequences appeared in both tissue and blood. Non-neoplastic patients had below-expected tissue-blood divergence, while all gliomas exceeded expectation.

This clonotype was counted ten times or more. Its antigen is unknown. Amplification of TCR alpha and beta CDR3 regions from RNA used iRepertoire nested multiplex PCR. For one-step reverse transcription and amplification, 100-400 ng of tissue mRNA or PBMC total RNA was used. TCRdb redid the calling of the multiplex PCR reads with MiXCR, one entry per CDR3 protein. The sample consists of tens of thousands of distinct CDR3 sequences, around a quarter of them appearing once. Unmatched junction bases numbered 7, after V lost 7 bases and J lost 0 bases. The CDR3 is 15 residues long. The germline V gene has CDR1 MNHNS and CDR2 SASEGT.

The rearrangement joins TRBV6-1 to TRBJ1-1; 8 positions agree with TRBD1. The specimen sequenced was glioma tissue, nonneoplastic brain tissue, or PBMCs (not recorded which). This receptor was obtained from a human donor with low-grade glioma or glioblastoma, undergoing nonglioma brain surgery, or in good health (not recorded which). Written as DNA, the CDR3 is TGTGCCAGCACCCCATGGACAGGGTTGAACACTGAAGCTTTCTTT. Translating gives CASTPWTGLNTEAFF.